This TCR beta chain was profiled in a study of control samples from healthy donors and cancer patients. Repertoires were generated with immunoSEQ multiplex PCR, while TCRdb's copy carries only in-frame clones and drops some. The sample yields about 79,000 clones, 80% to 95% seen once. With 2 bases removed from V and 3 bases from J, the gap between germline ends came to 9 bases. This CDR3 is 14 amino acids long. Germline V gene sequence: CDR1 MGHRA, CDR2 YSYEKL. The chain carries TRBV4-1 and TRBJ2-3; D remains unclear. The sample taken for sequencing was PBMCs. The clonotype was recovered from a woman aged 40 to 55 with lung cancer. The CDR3 DNA sequence: TGCGCCAGCAGCCAACCTATGGTGACAGATACGCAGTATTTT. This sequence encodes CASSQPMVTDTQYF.